These 25 T cell receptor beta chains were all obtained from the same sample, sequenced in a study of blood T cell repertoires in COVID-19. Assay used: immunoSEQ multiplex PCR; TCRdb lists only in-frame clones, some missing. Among roughly 34,000 clones listed, about 90% were seen once. Input material: peripheral blood. The receptor source for this set is a human donor with active COVID-19. The donor label of this sample is uncertain.

The V call is TRBV27, the J call TRBJ1-6; TRBD1 is a possible D gene (5 bases). Trimming removed 6 bases from V and 3 bases from J, with 12 bases in between. The CDR3 length is 15 residues. Germline assignment: CDR1 MNHEY and CDR2 SMNVEV (reference sequence). CDR3 protein: CASRTGGIYNSPLHF. DNA of the CDR3: TGTGCCAGCAGGACGGGGGGGATCTATAATTCACCCCTCCACTTT.

This rearrangement joins TRBV7-7 to TRBJ2-2; tentatively, D is TRBD1 (5 bases). With 3 bases removed from V and 7 bases from J, the gap between germline ends came to 12 bases. Germline V gene data show CDR1 as SSHAT and CDR2 as FNYEAQ (reference sequence). The CDR3 consists of 14 residues. The DNA of the CDR3 is TGTGCCAGCAGCTTGTCACAGGCGGTCGGGGAGCTGTTTTTT. This sequence encodes CASSLSQAVGELFF.

The V call is TRBV7-9, the J call TRBJ1-2; no clear D gene. Germline V lookup: CDR1 SEHNR, CDR2 FQNEAQ (reference sequence). V lost 2 bases and J lost 3, with 7 bases in between. This CDR3 spans 13 amino acids. This CDR3 is CASSLLSHYGYTF. For the CDR3, the DNA is TGTGCCAGCAGCTTATTGAGTCACTATGGCTACACCTTC.

This clone was seen once. The chain couples TRBV29-1 to TRBJ2-1; TRBD1 aligns across 8 bases. There are 12 residues in the CDR3. With V trimmed by 3 bases and J by 8 bases, 3 bases remained unmatched. Looked up from germline, CDR1 is SQVTM and CDR2 is ANQGSEA. In DNA, the CDR3 is TGCAGCGTTGAGGACAGGGTCGATGAGCAGTTCTTC. It specifies CSVEDRVDEQFF.

Written as DNA, the CDR3 is TGTGCCAGCAGTTTATCACAGGGGGCTATGTACGAGCAGTACTTC. It yields the protein CASSLSQGAMYEQYF. The V gene is TRBV28, the J gene TRBJ2-7; TRBD1 aligns across 9 bases. J was trimmed by 4 bases and V by 1 base; bases with no gene match: 5. The CDR3 length is 15 residues. Germline CDR1 reads MDHEN; CDR2 reads SYDVKM.

The rearrangement links TRBV28 to TRBJ1-2; unclear D gene. V lost 6 bases, J lost 3 bases, and 11 bases lay in between. The CDR3 runs 13 residues. CDR1 MDHEN and CDR2 SYDVKM come from the germline V gene. CDR3 sequence reads: CASRRGQDYGYTF. CDR3 nucleotide sequence: TGTGCCAGCAGACGAGGGCAGGACTATGGCTACACCTTC.

The genes are TRBV5-1 and TRBJ1-1; 7 positions match TRBD1. This CDR3 contains 14 residues. CDR1 SGHRS and CDR2 YFSETQ come from the germline V gene. After removal of 4 bases from V and 8 bases from J, the junction contained 11 bases not matched to a gene. CDR3 protein: CASSPRQGMEEAFF. The CDR3 coding sequence is TGCGCCAGCAGCCCGAGACAGGGCATGGAAGAAGCTTTCTTT.

This chain connects TRBV5-6 to TRBJ2-1; TRBD2 is a possible D gene (6 bases). Germline loops: CDR1 SGHDT, CDR2 YYEEEE. Between the trimmed V and J ends, which lost 4 bases and 1 base, there was a span of 15 bases. This CDR3 comprises 16 residues. CDR3 sequence reads: CASSGGNVVSYNEQFF. The DNA for the CDR3 is TGTGCCAGCAGCGGGGGGAACGTGGTTTCCTACAATGAGCAGTTCTTC. Full variable domain (outside the CDR3, taken from reference TRBV5-6 and TRBJ2-1): DAGVTQSPTHLIKTRGQQVTLRCSPKSGHDTVSWYQQALGQGPQFIFQYYEEEERQRGNFPDRFSGHQFPNYSSELNVNALLLGDSALYLCASSGGNVVSYNEQFFGPGTRLTVL.

V usage is TRBV27 and J usage is TRBJ2-1; TRBD2 aligns across 8 bases. The V gene's germline CDR1 is MNHEY and CDR2 SMNVEV (reference sequence). The CDR3 runs to 14 residues. V shed 5 bases, J shed 8 bases, and the junction held 8 bases outside the gene matches. CDR3 in DNA: TGTGCCAGCAGTGCCCGTAGCGGGAACGATGAGCAGTTCTTC. Protein sequence: CASSARSGNDEQFF.

The V call is TRBV3-1 (or the pseudogene TRBV3-2), the J call TRBJ2-1; 12 nucleotides match TRBD1. The germline gives CDR1 LGHDT, CDR2 YNNKEL (reference sequence). This CDR3 spans 14 amino acids. Trimming at V came to 6 bases and at J to 15 bases, leaving 12 bases not matched to a gene. The CDR3: CASRGGQGATDVFF. Here the CDR3 DNA reads TGTGCCAGCAGAGGGGGACAGGGGGCTACGGACGTGTTCTTC.

The chain uses TRBV4-1 and TRBJ1-4; 11 bases fit TRBD1. The V segment lost 4 bases and the J segment 7 bases; nucleotides outside the gene matches: 11. The CDR3 is 17 amino acids. Germline assignment: CDR1 MGHRA and CDR2 YSYEKL. This chain's CDR3 is CASSPPDRGLLGEKLFF. The CDR3 nucleotides are TGCGCCAGCAGCCCTCCGGACAGGGGGCTACTGGGTGAAAAACTGTTTTTT.

In its sample, this clone was seen a few times. The chain recombines TRBV18 with TRBJ2-2; no reliable D call. V lost 2 bases and J lost 0, with 10 bases in between. Per germline, CDR1 KGHSH and CDR2 LQKENI. This CDR3 has 16 amino acids. In nucleotides, the CDR3 is TGTGCCAGCTCACCAGGCGGCGTTTCGAACACCGGGGAGCTGTTTTTT. Protein product: CASSPGGVSNTGELFF.

This chain links TRBV5-5 with TRBJ1-6, with a possible D match to TRBD1 (6 bases). With 4 bases removed from V and 10 bases from J, the gap between germline ends came to 18 bases. Germline CDR1 and CDR2: SGHKS and YYEKEE (reference sequence). This CDR3 comprises 15 residues. DNA for the CDR3: TGTGCCAGCAGCCCGGAGATTATCCAGGGGTCACCCCTCCACTTT. Protein sequence: CASSPEIIQGSPLHF.

The rearrangement uses TRBV28 and TRBJ2-2, with TRBD2 matching 8 bases. Germline CDR1 is MDHEN and CDR2 is SYDVKM. The length of the CDR3 is 15 residues. The ends lost 6 bases at V and 1 base at J; junction bases unmatched: 4. The CDR3 spells CASRPTSGNTGELFF. CDR3 nucleotide sequence: TGTGCCAGCAGACCTACTAGCGGGAACACCGGGGAGCTGTTTTTT.

The CDR3 DNA follows: TGTGCCAGCAGCGGAAGGCGGGAGAGCTCCTACGAGCAGTACTTC. Amino acids: CASSGRRESSYEQYF. The rearrangement uses TRBV7-2 and TRBJ2-7; 7 bases fit TRBD2. CDR1 SGHTA and CDR2 FQGNSA come from the germline V gene. This CDR3 has 15 residues. The V and J ends lost 5 bases and 0 bases, in that order; junction bases with no gene match: 7.

This chain uses TRBV29-1 with TRBJ2-3; D might be TRBD1 (6 bases). Trimming stripped 7 bases from V and 2 bases from J, with 13 bases between. This CDR3 region has 13 residues. CDR1 is SQVTM and CDR2 is ANQGSEA in the germline V gene. The CDR3 reads CSGNRVPTDTQYF. CDR3 nucleotide sequence: TGCAGCGGCAACAGGGTACCCACAGATACGCAGTATTTT.

This chain uses TRBV4-3 with TRBJ2-7; the match to TRBD1 covers 8 bases. The CDR3 extends over 16 amino acids. Trimming cost V 0 bases and J 3 bases; bases outside gene matches: 7. CDR1 and CDR2 (germline): LGHNA, YSLEER. CDR3 in amino acids: CASSQDAGTGIYEQYF. Written as DNA, the CDR3 is TGCGCCAGCAGCCAAGATGCTGGGACAGGTATCTACGAGCAGTACTTC.

The CDR3 DNA is TGCGCCAGCAGCAACAGGGGGGAATCGCAAGATACGCAGTATTTT. Protein: CASSNRGESQDTQYF. The chain has TRBV5-1 and TRBJ2-3; TRBD1 matches at 8 bases. Trimming took 4 bases from V and 5 from J; bases not matched to a gene: 9. The CDR3 consists of 15 residues. Per the germline V gene, CDR1 is SGHRS and CDR2 is YFSETQ.

This clone has only one observation. The CDR3 DNA is TGTGCCAGCAGTTCCCCCCAACTTTCTGACAGGGGAGGCCACGAGCAGTACTTC. Amino acids: CASSSPQLSDRGGHEQYF. The chain links TRBV27 to TRBJ2-7; 8 positions agree with TRBD1. Germline V CDR1 and CDR2: MNHEY, SMNVEV (reference sequence). Trimming removed 4 bases from V and 5 bases from J; junction bases left unmatched: 19. This CDR3 is 18 amino acids long.

This chain connects TRBV10-3 to TRBJ1-2; weak D call: TRBD1 (6 bases). The germline V and J ends were trimmed by 10 bases and 6 bases, with 12 bases remaining between them. CDR3 length equals 11 residues. Germline-derived CDR1 and CDR2 are ENHRY and SYGVKD. The chain's CDR3 is CATMGADGYTF. CDR3 DNA: TGTGCCACCATGGGGGCGGATGGCTACACCTTC.

This clone was seen a single time. This sequence joins TRBV12-5 and TRBJ2-3, with D possibly matching TRBD2 (5 bases). This CDR3 has 14 amino acids. V was clipped by 1 base and J by 2 bases, with 7 bases between them. The V gene's germline CDR1 is LGHNT and CDR2 FRNRAP. The CDR3 reads CASGLGLTTDTQYF. The CDR3 DNA follows: TGTGCTAGTGGTTTGGGACTAACCACAGATACGCAGTATTTT.

The V and J genes are TRBV18 and TRBJ1-1; TRBD1 matches at 8 bases. CDR1 is KGHSH and CDR2 is LQKENI in the germline V gene. The CDR3 covers 16 residues. V lost 1 base to trimming and J lost 5 bases; unmatched junction nucleotides: 9. CDR3 in DNA: TGTGCCAGCTCACCACTCCCTCGGACAGGGCGAACTGAAGCTTTCTTT. Protein sequence: CASSPLPRTGRTEAFF.

The CDR3 region is CASSSGTFGDTQYF. The CDR3 DNA follows: TGTGCCAGCAGCTCGGGGACATTTGGAGATACGCAGTATTTT. The V gene is TRBV7-3, the J gene TRBJ2-3, with TRBD1 as a possible D gene (6 bases). The CDR3 extends over 14 amino acids. Germline CDR1 SGHTA, CDR2 FQGTGA. The V end lost 4 bases, the J end lost 5 bases, and 13 bases lay between the germline ends.

As DNA, the CDR3 is TGTGCCAGCTCACGGAGCCGGGACAGGGCCGGATCCGAGCAGTACTTC. This translates into CASSRSRDRAGSEQYF. The J gene is TRBJ2-7, the V gene TRBV18, with 9 bases lining up with TRBD1. The CDR3 is 16 residues long. Per germline, CDR1 KGHSH and CDR2 LQKENI. Trimming removed 4 bases from V and 6 bases from J; junction bases left unmatched: 13.

This clone was recorded only once. The chain recombines TRBV9 with TRBJ2-5, with 10 bases that match TRBD2. There are 16 residues in the CDR3. CDR1 is SGDLS, CDR2 YYNGEE, per germline. Germline trimming cut 0 bases from V and 1 base from J; bases unmatched to any gene: 3. For the CDR3, the DNA is TGTGCCAGCAGCGTAGCGCCTAGCGGGGGCCAAGAGACCCAGTACTTC. This codes for CASSVAPSGGQETQYF.